Each of the 10 T cell receptor beta chains below was sequenced from the same sample in a study of shared clonotypes between healthy human individuals. Clones were sequenced by immunoSEQ multiplex PCR, and TCRdb holds only the in-frame ones, with some missing. The data contain around 700,000 clones, roughly 70% of them seen just once; the ten biggest clones take up under 2%. Sequences were obtained from memory CD4+ T cells sorted from blood. Regarding subset: CD45RA-negative fraction. The receptors stem from a woman in her 30s in good health.

The gene calls are TRBV5-1 and TRBJ2-3, with 13 nucleotides matching TRBD2. This CDR3 has 16 residues. Germline CDR1 reads SGHRS; CDR2 reads YFSETQ. After removal of 4 bases from V and 4 bases from J, the junction contained 6 bases not matched to a gene. The CDR3 is CASSRGLAGEADTQYF. For the CDR3, the DNA is TGCGCCAGCAGCCGAGGACTAGCGGGAGAGGCAGATACGCAGTATTTT.

Turning to this clone: The same CDR3 is also encoded by other DNA sequences in this sample. The chain carries TRBV18 and TRBJ2-7; 11 bases fit TRBD2. V gave up 3 bases and J gave up 4 bases; unmatched junction bases: 5. Germline lookup yields CDR1 KGHSH and CDR2 LQKENI. The CDR3 is 15 residues long. CDR3 sequence (DNA): TGTGCCAGCTCACCCGGGACTAGCGGAGCATACGAGCAGTACTTC. Amino acids: CASSPGTSGAYEQYF.

This clone came up a few times. This rearrangement joins TRBV29-1 to TRBJ2-7; 11 bases agree with TRBD2. The CDR3 has 16 amino acids. Per germline, CDR1 SQVTM and CDR2 ANQGSEA. J gave up 2 bases and V 6 bases, and 12 bases lay outside the gene matches. This chain's CDR3 is CSVKDPLSGRAYEQYF. The CDR3 nucleotides read TGCAGCGTGAAGGACCCGCTTAGCGGGAGGGCCTACGAGCAGTACTTC.

In this sample, this clone turned up a few times. V usage is TRBV9 and J usage is TRBJ1-2; D call uncertain. This CDR3 has 15 amino acids. Germline CDR1 and CDR2: SGDLS and YYNGEE. The V gene lost 0 bases and the J gene lost 2 bases, with 11 bases spanning the gap. CDR3 amino acids: CASSVAANRNYGYTF. The CDR3 DNA is TGTGCCAGCAGCGTAGCGGCAAACCGCAACTATGGCTACACCTTC.

This chain connects TRBV5-1 to TRBJ1-4; 7 bases match TRBD1. There are 19 residues in the CDR3. CDR1 is SGHRS, CDR2 YFSETQ, per germline. Germline trimming cut 7 bases from V and 8 bases from J; bases unmatched to any gene: 26. CDR3 in amino acids: CASPGLTGLFGGDFEKLFF. CDR3 nucleotide sequence: TGCGCCAGCCCTGGATTGACAGGGCTCTTTGGGGGGGACTTCGAAAAACTGTTTTTT.

This chain uses TRBV7-8 with TRBJ2-7; D is unclear. The germline gives CDR1 SGHVS, CDR2 FQNEAQ. The V gene lost 5 bases and the J gene lost 4 bases, with 6 bases spanning the gap. CDR3 size: 11 residues. This CDR3 reads CASSPEYEQYF. The DNA of the CDR3 is TGTGCCAGCAGCCCCGAGTACGAGCAGTACTTC.

The V call is TRBV28, the J call TRBJ1-5; 9 nucleotides align to TRBD1. CDR3 size: 15 residues. V dropped 4 bases and J dropped 6; count of bases not matched to a gene: 7. Per the germline V gene, CDR1 is MDHEN and CDR2 is SYDVKM. CDR3 nucleotide sequence: TGTGCCAGCAGTTCCCTTACAGGGGGCAGTCAGCCCCAGCATTTT. Translation gives CASSSLTGGSQPQHF.

The V call is TRBV27, the J call TRBJ1-4; unclear D gene. Trimming took 3 bases from V and 7 from J, leaving 12 bases between them. The CDR3 extends over 14 amino acids. The germline gives CDR1 MNHEY, CDR2 SMNVEV (reference sequence). CDR3 loop: CASSFTMSLEKLFF. For the CDR3, the DNA is TGTGCCAGCAGTTTCACTATGTCCCTTGAAAAACTGTTTTTT.

The V call is TRBV6-1, the J call TRBJ2-7, with 13 bases aligning to TRBD2. Germline CDR1 reads MNHNS; CDR2 reads SASEGT. This CDR3 is built from 14 residues. After removal of 6 bases from V and 2 bases from J, the junction contained 1 base not matched to a gene. The DNA for the CDR3 is TGTGCCAGCAGACTAGCGGGAGGGACCTACGAGCAGTACTTC. It yields the protein CASRLAGGTYEQYF.

Remarks on this clone: The sample contains more than one DNA sequence encoding this CDR3. The chain combines TRBV29-1 with TRBJ2-5, with TRBD1 matching 11 bases. CDR3 length: 13 residues. Germline CDR1 is SQVTM and CDR2 is ANQGSEA. Unmatched junction bases numbered 7, after V lost 0 bases and J lost 13 bases. The CDR3 loop reads CSVEDGGTGGSYF. DNA of the CDR3: TGCAGCGTTGAAGACGGTGGGACAGGGGGGTCGTACTTC.